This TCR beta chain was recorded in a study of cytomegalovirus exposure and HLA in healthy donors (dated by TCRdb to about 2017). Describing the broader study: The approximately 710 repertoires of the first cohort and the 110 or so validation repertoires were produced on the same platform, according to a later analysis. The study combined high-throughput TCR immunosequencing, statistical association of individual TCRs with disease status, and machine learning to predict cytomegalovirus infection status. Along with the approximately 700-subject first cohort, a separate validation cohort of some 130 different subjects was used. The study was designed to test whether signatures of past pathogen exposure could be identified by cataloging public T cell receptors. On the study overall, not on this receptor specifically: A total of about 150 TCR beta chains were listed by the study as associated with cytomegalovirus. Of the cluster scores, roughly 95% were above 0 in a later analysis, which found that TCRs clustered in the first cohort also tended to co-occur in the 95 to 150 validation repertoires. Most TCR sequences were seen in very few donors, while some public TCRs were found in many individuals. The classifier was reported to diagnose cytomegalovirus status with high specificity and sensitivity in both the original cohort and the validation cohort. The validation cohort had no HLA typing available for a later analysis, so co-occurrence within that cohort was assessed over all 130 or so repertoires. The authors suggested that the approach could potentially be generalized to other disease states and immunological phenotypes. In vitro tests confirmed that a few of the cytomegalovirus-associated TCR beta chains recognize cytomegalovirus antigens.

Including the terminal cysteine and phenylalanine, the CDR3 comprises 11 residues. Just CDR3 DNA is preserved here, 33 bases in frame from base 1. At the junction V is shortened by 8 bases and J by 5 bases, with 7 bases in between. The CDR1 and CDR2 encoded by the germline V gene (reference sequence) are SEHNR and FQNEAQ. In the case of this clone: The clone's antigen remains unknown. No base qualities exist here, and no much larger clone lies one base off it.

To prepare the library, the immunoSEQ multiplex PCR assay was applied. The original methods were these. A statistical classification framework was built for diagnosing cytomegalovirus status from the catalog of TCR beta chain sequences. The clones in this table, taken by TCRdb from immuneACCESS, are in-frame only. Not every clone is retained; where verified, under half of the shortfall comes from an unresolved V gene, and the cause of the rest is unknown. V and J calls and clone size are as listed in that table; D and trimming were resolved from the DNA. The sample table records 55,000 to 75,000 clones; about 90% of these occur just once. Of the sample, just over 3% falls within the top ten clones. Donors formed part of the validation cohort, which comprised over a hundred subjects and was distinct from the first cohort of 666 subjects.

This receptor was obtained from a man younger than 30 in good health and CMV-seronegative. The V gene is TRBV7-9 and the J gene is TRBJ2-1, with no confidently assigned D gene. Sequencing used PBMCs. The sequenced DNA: TGTGCCAGCCTACGAGACAATGAGCAGTTCTTC. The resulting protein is CASLRDNEQFF.